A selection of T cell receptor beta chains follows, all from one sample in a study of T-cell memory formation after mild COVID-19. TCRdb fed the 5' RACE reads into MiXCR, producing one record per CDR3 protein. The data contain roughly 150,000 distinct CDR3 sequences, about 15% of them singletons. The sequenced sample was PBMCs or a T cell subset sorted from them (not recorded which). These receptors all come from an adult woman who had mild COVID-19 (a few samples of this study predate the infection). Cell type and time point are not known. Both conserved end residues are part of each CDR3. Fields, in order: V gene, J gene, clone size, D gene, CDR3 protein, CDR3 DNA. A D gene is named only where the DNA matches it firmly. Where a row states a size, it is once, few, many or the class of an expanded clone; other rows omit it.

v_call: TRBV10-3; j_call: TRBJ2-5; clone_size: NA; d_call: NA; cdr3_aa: CAISESTEGKNF; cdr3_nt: TGTGCCATCAGTGAGTCGACAGAAGGTAAAAACTTC
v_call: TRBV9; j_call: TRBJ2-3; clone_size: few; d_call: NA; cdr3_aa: CASSVGPRTSLDTQYF; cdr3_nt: TGTGCCAGCAGCGTAGGTCCCCGTACTAGCTTGGATACGCAGTATTTT
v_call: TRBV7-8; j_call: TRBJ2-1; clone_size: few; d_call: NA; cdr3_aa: CASTFLMRDNEQFF; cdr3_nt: TGTGCCAGCACCTTCCTTATGCGGGACAATGAGCAGTTCTTC
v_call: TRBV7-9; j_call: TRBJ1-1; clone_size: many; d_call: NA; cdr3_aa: CASSPYVLTGREAFF; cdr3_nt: TGTGCCAGCAGCCCCTACGTGCTTACAGGGCGGGAAGCTTTCTTT
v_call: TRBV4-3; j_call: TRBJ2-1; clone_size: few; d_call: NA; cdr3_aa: CASSLIGVNEQFF; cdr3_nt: TGCGCCAGCAGCCTAATCGGAGTCAATGAGCAGTTCTTC
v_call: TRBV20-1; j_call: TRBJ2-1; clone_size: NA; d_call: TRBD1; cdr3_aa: CSADRESYNEQFF; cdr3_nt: TGCAGTGCTGACAGGGAATCCTACAATGAGCAGTTCTTC
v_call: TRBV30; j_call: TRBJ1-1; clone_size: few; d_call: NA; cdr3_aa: CAWSMQYEAFF; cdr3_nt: TGTGCCTGGAGTATGCAGTATGAAGCTTTCTTT
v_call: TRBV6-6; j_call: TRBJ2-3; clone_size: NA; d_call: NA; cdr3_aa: CASSFKSDTQYF; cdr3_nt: TGTGCCAGCAGTTTCAAGTCAGATACGCAGTATTTT
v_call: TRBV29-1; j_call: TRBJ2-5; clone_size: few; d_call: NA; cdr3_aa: CSVEMTPSKTQYF; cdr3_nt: TGCAGCGTGGAGATGACGCCTAGCAAGACCCAGTACTTC
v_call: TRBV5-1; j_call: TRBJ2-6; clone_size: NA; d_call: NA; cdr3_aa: CASSLGGFGANVLTF; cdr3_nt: TGCGCCAGCAGCCTGGGCGGGTTTGGGGCCAACGTCCTGACTTTC
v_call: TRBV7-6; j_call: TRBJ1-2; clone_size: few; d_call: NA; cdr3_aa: CASSLEEGNYGYTF; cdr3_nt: TGTGCCAGCAGCTTAGAAGAGGGTAACTATGGCTACACCTTC
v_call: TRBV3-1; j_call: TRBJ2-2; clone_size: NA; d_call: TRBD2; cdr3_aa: CASSRLTGSGRAGELFF; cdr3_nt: TGTGCCAGCAGCCGTCTAACGGGTAGCGGGCGTGCCGGGGAGCTGTTTTTT
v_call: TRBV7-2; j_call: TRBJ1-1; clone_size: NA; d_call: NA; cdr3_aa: CASSLPLTEAFF; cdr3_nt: TGTGCCAGCAGCTTACCTTTGACTGAAGCTTTCTTT
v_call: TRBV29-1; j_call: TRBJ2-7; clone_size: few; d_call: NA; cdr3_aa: CSADGTEPYEQYF; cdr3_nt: TGCAGCGCCGACGGGACGGAACCCTACGAGCAGTACTTC
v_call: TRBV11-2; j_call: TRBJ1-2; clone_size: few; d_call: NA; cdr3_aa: CASSSLYGYTF; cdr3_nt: TGTGCCAGCAGTTCTCTTTATGGCTACACCTTC
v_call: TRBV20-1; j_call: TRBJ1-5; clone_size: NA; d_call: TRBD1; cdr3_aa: CSARGRTGLSNQPQHF; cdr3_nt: TGCAGTGCTAGAGGAAGGACAGGTTTGAGCAATCAGCCCCAGCATTTT
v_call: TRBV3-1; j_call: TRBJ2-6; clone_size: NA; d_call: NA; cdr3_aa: CASSQESGMAGANVLTF; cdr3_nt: TGTGCCAGCAGCCAGGAGTCAGGGATGGCTGGGGCCAACGTCCTGACTTTC
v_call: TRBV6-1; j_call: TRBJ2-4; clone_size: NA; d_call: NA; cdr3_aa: CASSDHRKNIQYF; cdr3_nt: TGTGCCAGCAGTGATCACAGGAAAAACATTCAGTACTTC
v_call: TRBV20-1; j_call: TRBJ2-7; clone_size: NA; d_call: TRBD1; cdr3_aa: CSAKGADGPSYEQYF; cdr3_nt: TGCAGTGCGAAGGGGGCCGACGGGCCTTCCTACGAGCAGTACTTC
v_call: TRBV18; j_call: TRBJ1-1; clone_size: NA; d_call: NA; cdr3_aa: CASSDTAASEAFF; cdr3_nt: TGTGCCAGCTCAGACACCGCTGCCTCGGAAGCTTTCTTT
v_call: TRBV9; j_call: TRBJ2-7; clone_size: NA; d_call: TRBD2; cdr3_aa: CASSVEGWGGSAYEQYF; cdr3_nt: TGTGCCAGCAGCGTAGAGGGTTGGGGAGGGAGCGCCTACGAGCAGTACTTC
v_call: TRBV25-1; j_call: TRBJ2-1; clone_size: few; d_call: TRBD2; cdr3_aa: CASSDSGRFYNEQFF; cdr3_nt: TGTGCCAGCAGTGATAGCGGGAGGTTCTACAATGAGCAGTTCTTC
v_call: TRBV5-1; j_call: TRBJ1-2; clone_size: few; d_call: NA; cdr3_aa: CASSLDRVTSNYGYTF; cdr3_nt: TGCGCCAGCAGCTTGGACAGAGTTACCAGTAACTATGGCTACACCTTC
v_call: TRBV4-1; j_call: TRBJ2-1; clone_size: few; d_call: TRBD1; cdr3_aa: CASSRQGAKEQFF; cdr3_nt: TGCGCCAGCAGCAGACAGGGGGCTAAGGAGCAGTTCTTC
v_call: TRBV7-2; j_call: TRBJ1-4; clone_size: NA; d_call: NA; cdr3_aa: CASSFRGLDEKLFF; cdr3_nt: TGTGCCAGCAGCTTCCGAGGACTTGACGAAAAACTGTTTTTT
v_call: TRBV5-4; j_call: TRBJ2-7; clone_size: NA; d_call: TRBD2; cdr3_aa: CASSLGLATGEQYF; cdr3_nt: TGTGCCAGCAGCTTGGGACTAGCGACGGGGGAGCAGTACTTC
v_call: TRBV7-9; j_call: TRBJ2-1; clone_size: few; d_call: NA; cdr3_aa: CASSLALADYEQFF; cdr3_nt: TGTGCCAGCAGCTTGGCTTTAGCGGACTATGAGCAGTTCTTC
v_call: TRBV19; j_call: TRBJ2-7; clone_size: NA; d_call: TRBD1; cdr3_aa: CASSMGQGHSYEQYF; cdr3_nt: TGTGCCAGTAGTATGGGACAGGGGCACTCCTACGAGCAGTACTTC
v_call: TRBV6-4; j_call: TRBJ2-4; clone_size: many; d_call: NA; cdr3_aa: CASSESQVEVSNIQYF; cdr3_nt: TGTGCCAGCAGTGAATCCCAGGTCGAAGTTTCAAACATTCAGTACTTC
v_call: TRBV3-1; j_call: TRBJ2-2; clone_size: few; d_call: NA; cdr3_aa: CASSPWGLNTGELFF; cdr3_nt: TGTGCCAGCAGCCCGTGGGGACTTAACACCGGGGAGCTGTTTTTT
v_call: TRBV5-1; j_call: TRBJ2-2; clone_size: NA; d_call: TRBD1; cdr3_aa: CASSFGTGGAGELFF; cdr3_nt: TGCGCCAGCAGCTTTGGGACAGGCGGGGCCGGGGAGCTGTTTTTT
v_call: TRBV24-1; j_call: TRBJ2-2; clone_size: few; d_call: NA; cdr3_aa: CATRQGAGELFF; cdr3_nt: TGTGCCACCAGACAGGGTGCCGGGGAGCTGTTTTTT
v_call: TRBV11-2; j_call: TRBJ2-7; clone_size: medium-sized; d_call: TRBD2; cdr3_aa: CASSSPIAGVHEQYF; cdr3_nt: TGTGCCAGCAGCTCACCTATAGCGGGAGTCCACGAGCAGTACTTC
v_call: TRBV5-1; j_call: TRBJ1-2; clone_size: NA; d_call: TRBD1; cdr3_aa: CASSLTGDDGYTF; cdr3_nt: TGCGCCAGCAGCTTGACAGGGGACGATGGCTACACCTTC
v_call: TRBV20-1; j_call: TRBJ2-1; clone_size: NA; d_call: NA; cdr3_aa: CSASEGGSNEQFF; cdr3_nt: TGCAGTGCTAGTGAGGGGGGTTCCAATGAGCAGTTCTTC
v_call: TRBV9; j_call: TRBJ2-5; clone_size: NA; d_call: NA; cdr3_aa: CASSVGQQETQYF; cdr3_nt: TGTGCCAGCAGCGTAGGACAGCAAGAGACCCAGTACTTC
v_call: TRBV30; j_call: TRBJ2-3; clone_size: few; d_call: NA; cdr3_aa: CAWSDQWNGPPDTQYF; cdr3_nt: TGTGCCTGGAGTGACCAGTGGAACGGGCCCCCAGATACGCAGTATTTT
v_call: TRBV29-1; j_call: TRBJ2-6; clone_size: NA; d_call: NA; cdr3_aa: CSVSLGSSGANVLTF; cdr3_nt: TGCAGCGTTTCTTTGGGATCCTCTGGGGCCAACGTCCTGACTTTC
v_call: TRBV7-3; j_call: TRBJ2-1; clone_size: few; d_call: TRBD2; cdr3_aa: CASSSTGLAGVHEQFF; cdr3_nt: TGTGCCAGCAGCTCAACGGGACTAGCGGGAGTTCATGAGCAGTTCTTC
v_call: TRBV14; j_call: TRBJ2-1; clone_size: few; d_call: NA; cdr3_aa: CASSQNRAQGEQFF; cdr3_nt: TGTGCCAGCAGCCAGAACAGGGCACAGGGTGAGCAGTTCTTC
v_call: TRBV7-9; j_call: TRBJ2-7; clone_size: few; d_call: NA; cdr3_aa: CASTEYSGGSYEQYF; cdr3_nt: TGTGCCAGCACCGAGTATAGCGGAGGCTCCTACGAGCAGTACTTC
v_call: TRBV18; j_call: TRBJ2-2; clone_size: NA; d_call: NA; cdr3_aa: CASSPPGTNTGELFF; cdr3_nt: TGTGCCAGCTCACCCCCCGGCACGAACACCGGGGAGCTGTTTTTT
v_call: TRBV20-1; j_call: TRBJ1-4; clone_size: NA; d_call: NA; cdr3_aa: CSARDPRSPNEKLFF; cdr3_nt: TGCAGTGCTAGAGACCCCCGAAGCCCTAATGAAAAACTGTTTTTT
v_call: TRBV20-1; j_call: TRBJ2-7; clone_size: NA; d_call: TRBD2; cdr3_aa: CSARDFRAGGSYEQYF; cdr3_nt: TGCAGTGCTAGAGATTTCCGGGCGGGAGGCTCCTACGAGCAGTACTTC
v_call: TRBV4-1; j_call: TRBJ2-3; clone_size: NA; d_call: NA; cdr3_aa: CASSPQSDTQYF; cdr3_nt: TGCGCCAGCAGCCCGCAGTCAGATACGCAGTATTTT
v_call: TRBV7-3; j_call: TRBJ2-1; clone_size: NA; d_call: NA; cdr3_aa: CASSPRGGEQFF; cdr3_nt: TGTGCCAGCAGCCCCCGGGGTGGCGAGCAGTTCTTC
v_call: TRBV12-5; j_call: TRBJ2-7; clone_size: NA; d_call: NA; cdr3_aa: CASGLGHLGEQYF; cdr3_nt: TGTGCTAGTGGTTTGGGCCATCTGGGGGAGCAGTACTTC
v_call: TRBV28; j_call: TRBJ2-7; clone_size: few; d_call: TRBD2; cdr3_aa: CASRETSGRPNEQYF; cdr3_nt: TGTGCCAGCAGAGAGACTAGCGGGAGGCCGAACGAGCAGTACTTC